This TCR beta chain derives from a study of blood T cells in healthy people across ages. The V segment lost 7 bases and the J segment 3 bases; nucleotides outside the gene matches: 9. The CDR3 runs 14 residues. The germline V gene encodes CDR1 SGHRS and CDR2 YFSETQ. Study-wide results and limits: Naive T cell percentage showed a strong correlation with the diversity of TCR beta.

Sample-barcoded 5' priming and a J-beta primer mix drove a second PCR of roughly 7 to 11 cycles. TCRdb re-called the 5' RACE reads through MiXCR, storing one row per CDR3 protein. The table has some 1.5 million distinct CDR3 sequences, 28% seen once. Turning to this clonotype: Its target is unknown.

This receptor was taken from a woman aged 25 to 39 in good health. The chain carries TRBV5-1 and TRBJ2-5, with 7 nucleotides matching TRBD2. The material sequenced was blood. The CDR3 nucleotides read TGCGCCAGCTACTTGTCGGCGGGAGAAGAGACCCAGTACTTC. Its translation: CASYLSAGEETQYF.